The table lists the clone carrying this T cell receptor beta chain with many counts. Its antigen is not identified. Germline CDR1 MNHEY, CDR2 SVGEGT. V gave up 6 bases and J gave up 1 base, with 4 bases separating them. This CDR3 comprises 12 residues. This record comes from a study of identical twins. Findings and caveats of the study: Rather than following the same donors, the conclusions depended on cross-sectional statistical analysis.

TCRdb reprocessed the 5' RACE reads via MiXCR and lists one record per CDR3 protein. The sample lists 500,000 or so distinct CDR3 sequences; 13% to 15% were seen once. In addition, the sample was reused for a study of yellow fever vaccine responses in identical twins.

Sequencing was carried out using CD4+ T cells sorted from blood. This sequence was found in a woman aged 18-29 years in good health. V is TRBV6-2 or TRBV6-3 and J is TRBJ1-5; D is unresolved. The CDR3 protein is CASRISNQPQHF. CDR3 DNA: TGTGCCAGCAGGATAAGCAATCAGCCCCAGCATTTT.